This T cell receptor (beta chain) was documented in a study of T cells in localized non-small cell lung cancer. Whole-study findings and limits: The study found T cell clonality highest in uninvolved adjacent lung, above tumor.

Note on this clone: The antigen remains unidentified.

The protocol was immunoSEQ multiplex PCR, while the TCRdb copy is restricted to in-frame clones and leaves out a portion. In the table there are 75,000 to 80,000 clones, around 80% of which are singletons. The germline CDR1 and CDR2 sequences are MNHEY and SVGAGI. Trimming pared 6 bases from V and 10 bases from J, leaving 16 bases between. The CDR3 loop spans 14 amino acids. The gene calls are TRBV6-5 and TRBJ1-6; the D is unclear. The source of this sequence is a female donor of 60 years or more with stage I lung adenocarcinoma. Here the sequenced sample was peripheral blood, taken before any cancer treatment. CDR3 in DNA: TGTGCCAGCAGAGATGGGCAGGTCCTGTCACCCCTCCACTTT. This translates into CASRDGQVLSPLHF.